This TCR beta chain was documented in a study of shared T cell receptors in the human thymus (dated by TCRdb to the early 2020s). A note on the overall study: The study examined how the human thymus generates shared, self-reactive T-cell receptor alpha chains.

The library was prepared using the immunoSEQ multiplex PCR assay. TCRdb provides this immuneACCESS table in a form limited to in-frame rearrangements. Some clones are lacking; in checked studies, under half of them reflect an unresolved V gene, and why the rest are absent is not known. This sample has 700,000 or so clones in its table, and approximately 85% of those were observed once. The ten largest clones add up to roughly 0.01% of the sample. A remark on this clone: This receptor's antigen is unknown. Qualities for individual bases were not recorded, and no much larger clone is one base off.

Trimming takes 0 bases from V and 3 bases from J, and the germline ends sit 20 bases apart. According to the germline V gene (reference sequence), CDR1 reads GTSNPN and CDR2 reads SVGIG. Its CDR3 holds 17 amino acids, cysteine through phenylalanine. The DNA shown is the 51-base CDR3, in frame from base 1. This same sample was also part of a study on human thymus T cells. The second source states: In Finland, the donors were immunologically healthy infants who were having open corrective cardiac surgery for congenital heart defects. Thymus tissue was obtained as surgical resects removed during corrective cardiac surgery. Usage of V and J gene segments appeared to be biased in both the thymic and the peripheral blood repertoires. The related research found that thymic TCR repertoires overlapped highly between unrelated individuals. The study characterized TCR alpha and beta repertoires from eight infant thymus samples and a few related peripheral blood samples. The infant donors were about 6 to 250 days old, and the cohort included several males and two females. Thymocytes were released mechanically from tissue and stored at -70 °C as pellets of roughly 9-31 million cells. Genomic DNA was extracted from frozen cell pellets with a QIAsymphony instrument. Using the immunoSEQ multiplex PCR assay, the TCRB and TCRAD loci were amplified from a standardized quantity of quality-controlled genomic DNA. Amplicons spanned the V(D)J region at a length sufficient to cover the CDR3 and identify V and J genes. Through the commercial immunoSEQ service, the amplicons were sequenced on an Illumina platform. Primer bias and sequencing errors were corrected as previously described, and TCRAD and TCRB were defined on the basis of the IMGT database. Repertoires were analysed with immunoSEQ Analyzer 3.0 and VDJTools, covering basic statistics, V/J segment usage, diversity estimates, rarefaction and pairwise overlap. Chao1, ChaoE, Efron-Thisted, Shannon and inverse Simpson indices were used to estimate diversity, which was also estimated on datasets down-sampled to the smallest sample. For repertoire overlap, CDR3 nucleotide sequence, V gene and J gene had to match strictly, and clustering was done by Jaccard-based multidimensional scaling. Thymus samples yielded on average approximately 860,000 unique TCRB clonotypes, compared with 80,000 to 95,000 from blood samples.

The sample taken for sequencing was thymocytes. The origin of this receptor is a girl less than two years old with a congenital heart defect. Donor details come from another sample of the same person, matched by shared clones. The chain uses TRBV30 and TRBJ1-2; TRBD1 could be the D gene, as 6 bases match. The nucleotides read TGTGCCTGGAGTGTAAGGTCCCGTGGGGGGGCCGACTATGGCTACACCTTC. Translated, it reads CAWSVRSRGGADYGYTF.